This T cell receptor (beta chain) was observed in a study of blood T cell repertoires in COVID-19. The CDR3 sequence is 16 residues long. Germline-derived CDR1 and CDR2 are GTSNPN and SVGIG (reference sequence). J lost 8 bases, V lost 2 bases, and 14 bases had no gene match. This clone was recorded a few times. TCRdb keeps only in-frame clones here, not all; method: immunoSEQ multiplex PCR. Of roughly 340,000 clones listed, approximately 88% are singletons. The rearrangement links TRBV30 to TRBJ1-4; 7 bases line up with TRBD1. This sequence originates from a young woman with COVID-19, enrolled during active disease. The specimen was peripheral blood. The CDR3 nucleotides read TGTGCCTGGAGTCCCTTGAGACAGGGCCGAGGGGAAAAACTGTTTTTT. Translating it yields CAWSPLRQGRGEKLFF.